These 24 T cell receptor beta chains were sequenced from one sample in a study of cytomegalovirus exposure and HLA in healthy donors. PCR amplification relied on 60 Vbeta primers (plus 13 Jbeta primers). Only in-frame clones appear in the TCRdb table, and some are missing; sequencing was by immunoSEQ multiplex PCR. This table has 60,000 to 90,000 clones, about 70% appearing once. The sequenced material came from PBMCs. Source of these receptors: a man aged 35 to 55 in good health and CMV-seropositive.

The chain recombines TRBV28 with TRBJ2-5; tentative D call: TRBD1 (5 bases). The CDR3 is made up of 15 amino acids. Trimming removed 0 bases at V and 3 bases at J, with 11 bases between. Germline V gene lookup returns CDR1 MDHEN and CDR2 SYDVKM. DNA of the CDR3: TGTGCCAGCAGTTTATGGTTTGGCAGGGAAGAGACCCAGTACTTC. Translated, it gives CASSLWFGREETQYF.

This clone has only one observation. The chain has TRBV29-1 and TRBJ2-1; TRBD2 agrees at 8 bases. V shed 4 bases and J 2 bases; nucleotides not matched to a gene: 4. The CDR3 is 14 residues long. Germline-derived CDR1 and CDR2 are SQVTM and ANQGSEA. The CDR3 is CSVAGGQAYNEQFF. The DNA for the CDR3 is TGCAGCGTTGCGGGAGGGCAAGCCTACAATGAGCAGTTCTTC.

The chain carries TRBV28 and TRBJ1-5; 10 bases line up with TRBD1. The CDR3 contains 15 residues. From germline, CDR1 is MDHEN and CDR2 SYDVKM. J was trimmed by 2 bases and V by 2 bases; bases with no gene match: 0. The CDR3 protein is CASSLGTGGNQPQHF. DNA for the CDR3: TGTGCCAGCAGTTTAGGGACAGGGGGCAATCAGCCCCAGCATTTT.

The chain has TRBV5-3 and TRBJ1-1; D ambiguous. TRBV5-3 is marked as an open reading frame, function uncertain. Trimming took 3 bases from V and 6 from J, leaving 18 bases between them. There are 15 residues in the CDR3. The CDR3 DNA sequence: TGTGCCAGAAGCTCCCCGGGTAAGAGGCCCTCTGAAGCTTTCTTT. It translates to CARSSPGKRPSEAFF.

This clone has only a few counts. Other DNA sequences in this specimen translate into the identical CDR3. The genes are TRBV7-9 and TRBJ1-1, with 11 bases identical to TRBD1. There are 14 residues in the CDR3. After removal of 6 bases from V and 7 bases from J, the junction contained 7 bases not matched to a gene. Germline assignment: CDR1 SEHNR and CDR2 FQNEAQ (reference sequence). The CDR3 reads CASRGGTGGFEAFF. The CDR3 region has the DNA TGTGCCAGCAGGGGCGGGACAGGGGGGTTTGAAGCTTTCTTT.

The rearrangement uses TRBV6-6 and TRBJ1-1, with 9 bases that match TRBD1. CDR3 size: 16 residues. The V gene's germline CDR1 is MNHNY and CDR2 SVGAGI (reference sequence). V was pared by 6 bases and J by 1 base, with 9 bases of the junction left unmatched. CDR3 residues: CASSRGTGRGNTEAFF. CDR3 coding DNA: TGTGCCAGCAGCCGCGGGACAGGGCGGGGGAACACTGAAGCTTTCTTT.

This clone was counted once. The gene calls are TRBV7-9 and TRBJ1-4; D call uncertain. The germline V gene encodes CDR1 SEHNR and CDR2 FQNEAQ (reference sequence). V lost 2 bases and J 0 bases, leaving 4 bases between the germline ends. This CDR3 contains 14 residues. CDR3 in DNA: TGTGCCAGCAGCTTACAGTCAACTAATGAAAAACTGTTTTTT. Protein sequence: CASSLQSTNEKLFF.

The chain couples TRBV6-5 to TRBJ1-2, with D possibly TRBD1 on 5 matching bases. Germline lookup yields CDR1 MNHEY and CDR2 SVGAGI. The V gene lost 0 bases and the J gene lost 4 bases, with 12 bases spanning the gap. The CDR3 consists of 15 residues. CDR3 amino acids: CASSYSGQGGYGYTF. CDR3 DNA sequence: TGTGCCAGCAGTTACTCTGGGCAGGGAGGCTATGGCTACACCTTC.

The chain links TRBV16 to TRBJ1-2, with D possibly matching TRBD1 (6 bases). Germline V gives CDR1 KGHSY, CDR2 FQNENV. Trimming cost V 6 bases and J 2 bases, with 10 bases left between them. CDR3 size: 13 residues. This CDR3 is CASRRQENYGYTF. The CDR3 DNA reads TGTGCCAGCAGGCGACAGGAGAACTATGGCTACACCTTC.

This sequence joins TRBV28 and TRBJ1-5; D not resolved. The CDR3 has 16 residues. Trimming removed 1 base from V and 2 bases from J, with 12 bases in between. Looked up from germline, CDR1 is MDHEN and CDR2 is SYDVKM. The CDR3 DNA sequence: TGTGCCAGCAGTTTATTAGCCCCGGGTGGCAATCAGCCCCAGCATTTT. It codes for CASSLLAPGGNQPQHF. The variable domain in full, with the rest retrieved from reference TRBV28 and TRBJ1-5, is DVKVTQSSRYLVKRTGEKVFLECVQDMDHENMFWYRQDPGLGLRLIYFSYDVKMKEKGDIPEGYSVSREKKERFSLILESASTNQTSMYLCASSLLAPGGNQPQHFGDGTRLSIL.

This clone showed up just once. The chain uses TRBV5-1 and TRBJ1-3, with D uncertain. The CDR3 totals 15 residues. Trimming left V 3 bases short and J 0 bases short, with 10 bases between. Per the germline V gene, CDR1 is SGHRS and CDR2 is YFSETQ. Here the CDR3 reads CASSWPRDSGNTIYF. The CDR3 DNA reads TGCGCCAGCAGCTGGCCCCGGGACTCTGGAAACACCATATATTTT.

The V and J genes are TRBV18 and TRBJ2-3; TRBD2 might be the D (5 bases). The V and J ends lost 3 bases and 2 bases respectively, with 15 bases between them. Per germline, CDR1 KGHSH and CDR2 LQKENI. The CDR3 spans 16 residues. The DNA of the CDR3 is TGTGCCAGCTCACCGAGCACAAGCGGTTACACAGATACGCAGTATTTT. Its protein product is CASSPSTSGYTDTQYF.

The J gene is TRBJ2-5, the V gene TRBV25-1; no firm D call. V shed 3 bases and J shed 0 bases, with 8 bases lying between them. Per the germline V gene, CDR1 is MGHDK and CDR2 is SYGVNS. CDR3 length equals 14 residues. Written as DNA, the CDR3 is TGTGCCAGCAGTGATAGTCTCAACCAAGAGACCCAGTACTTC. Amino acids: CASSDSLNQETQYF.

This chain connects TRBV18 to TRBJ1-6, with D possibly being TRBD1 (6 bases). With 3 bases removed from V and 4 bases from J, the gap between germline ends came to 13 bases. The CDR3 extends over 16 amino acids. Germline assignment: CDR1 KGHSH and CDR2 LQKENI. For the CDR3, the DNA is TGTGCCAGCTCACCGCTGCCACAGGGATATAATTCACCCCTCCACTTT. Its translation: CASSPLPQGYNSPLHF.

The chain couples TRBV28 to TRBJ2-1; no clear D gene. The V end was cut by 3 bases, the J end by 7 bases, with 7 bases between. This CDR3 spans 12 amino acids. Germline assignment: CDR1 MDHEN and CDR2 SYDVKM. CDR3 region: CASSFFRNEQFF. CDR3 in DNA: TGTGCCAGCAGTTTCTTCAGGAATGAGCAGTTCTTC.

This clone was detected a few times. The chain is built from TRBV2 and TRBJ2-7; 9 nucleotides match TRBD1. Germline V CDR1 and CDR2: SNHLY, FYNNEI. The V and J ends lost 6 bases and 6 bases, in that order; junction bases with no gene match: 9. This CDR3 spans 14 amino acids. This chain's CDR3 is CASSGTGPLPEQYF. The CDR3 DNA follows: TGTGCCAGCAGCGGGACAGGGCCTCTCCCCGAGCAGTACTTC.

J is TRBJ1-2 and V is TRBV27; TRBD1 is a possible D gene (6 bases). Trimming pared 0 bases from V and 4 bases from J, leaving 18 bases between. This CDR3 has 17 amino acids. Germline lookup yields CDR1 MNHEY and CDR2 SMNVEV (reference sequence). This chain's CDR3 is CASSLSMQGPVGYGYTF. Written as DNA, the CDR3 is TGTGCCAGCAGTTTATCGATGCAGGGGCCAGTCGGCTATGGCTACACCTTC.

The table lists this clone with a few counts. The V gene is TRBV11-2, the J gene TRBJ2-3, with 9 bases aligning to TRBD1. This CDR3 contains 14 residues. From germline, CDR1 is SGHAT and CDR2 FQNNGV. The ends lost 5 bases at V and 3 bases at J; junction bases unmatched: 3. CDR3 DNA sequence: TGTGCCAGCAGCCGACAGGGGGGGACAGATACGCAGTATTTT. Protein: CASSRQGGTDTQYF.

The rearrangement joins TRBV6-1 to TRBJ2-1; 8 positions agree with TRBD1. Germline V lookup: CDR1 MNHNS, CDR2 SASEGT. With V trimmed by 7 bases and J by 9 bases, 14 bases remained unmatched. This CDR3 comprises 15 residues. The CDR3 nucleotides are TGTGCCAGCATTCCACAGGGGGTTCTCATCGCTGAGCAGTTCTTC. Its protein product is CASIPQGVLIAEQFF.

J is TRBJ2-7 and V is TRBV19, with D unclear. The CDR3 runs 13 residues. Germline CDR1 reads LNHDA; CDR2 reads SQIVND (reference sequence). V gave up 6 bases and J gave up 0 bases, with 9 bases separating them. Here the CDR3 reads CASSRFGSYEQYF. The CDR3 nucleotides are TGTGCCAGTAGCCGCTTCGGCTCCTACGAGCAGTACTTC.

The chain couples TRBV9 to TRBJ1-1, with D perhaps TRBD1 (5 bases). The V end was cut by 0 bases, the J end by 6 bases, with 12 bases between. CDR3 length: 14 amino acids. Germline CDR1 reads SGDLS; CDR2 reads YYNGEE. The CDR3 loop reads CASSVGLQAAEAFF. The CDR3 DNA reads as TGTGCCAGCAGCGTAGGTCTACAGGCCGCTGAAGCTTTCTTT. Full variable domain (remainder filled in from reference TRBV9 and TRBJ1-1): DSGVTQTPKHLITATGQRVTLRCSPRSGDLSVYWYQQSLDQGLQFLIQYYNGEERAKGNILERFSAQQFPDLHSELNLSSLELGDSALYFCASSVGLQAAEAFFGQGTRLTVV.

The CDR3 coding sequence is TGTGCCAGTTCCCGGGACAGTCGAAACACCATATATTTT. Translating gives CASSRDSRNTIYF. V is TRBV2 and J is TRBJ1-3, with 7 positions matching TRBD1. This CDR3 contains 13 residues. CDR1 is SNHLY, CDR2 FYNNEI, per germline. The V segment lost 9 bases and the J segment 5 bases; nucleotides outside the gene matches: 7.

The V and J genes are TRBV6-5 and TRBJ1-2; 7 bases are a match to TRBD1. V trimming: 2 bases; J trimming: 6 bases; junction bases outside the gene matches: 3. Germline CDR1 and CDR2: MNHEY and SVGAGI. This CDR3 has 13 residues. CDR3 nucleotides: TGTGCCAGCAGTTACGTCCAGGGGGATGGCTACACCTTC. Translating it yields CASSYVQGDGYTF.

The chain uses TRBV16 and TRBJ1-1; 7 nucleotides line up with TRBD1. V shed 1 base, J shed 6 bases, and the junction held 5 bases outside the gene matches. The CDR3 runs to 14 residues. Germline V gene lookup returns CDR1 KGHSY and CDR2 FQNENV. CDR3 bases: TGTGCCAGCAGCCAATGGACCCAGGGGGCTGAAGCTTTCTTT. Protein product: CASSQWTQGAEAFF.